One sample yielded the 17 T cell receptor beta chains listed below, sequenced in a study of blood T cell repertoires in COVID-19. Repertoires were generated with immunoSEQ multiplex PCR, while TCRdb's copy carries only in-frame clones and drops some. The sample lists some 200,000 clones; more than 70% were seen once. The sample comprised PBMCs or T cells enriched from blood (not recorded which). The receptors were sampled from a woman aged 18-29 years who had recovered from COVID-19.

V gene TRBV20-1 combines with J gene TRBJ2-2, with TRBD2 matching over 11 bases. The CDR3 extends over 16 amino acids. Germline CDR1 and CDR2: DFQATT and SNEGSKA (reference sequence). Trimming removed 3 bases from V and 4 bases from J; junction bases left unmatched: 7. The CDR3 loop reads CSASDTSGGITGELFF. For the CDR3, the DNA is TGCAGTGCTAGTGACACTAGCGGGGGTATCACCGGGGAGCTGTTTTTT.

This chain uses TRBV7-9 with TRBJ2-5; 10 bases match TRBD2. With V trimmed by 4 bases and J by 7 bases, 6 bases remained unmatched. This CDR3 spans 14 amino acids. Germline values: CDR1 SEHNR, CDR2 FQNEAQ (reference sequence). The CDR3 loop reads CASSSAGGHGTQYF. CDR3 DNA sequence: TGTGCCAGCAGCTCAGCGGGGGGGCACGGGACCCAGTACTTC. Variable domain in full (rest from reference TRBV7-9 and TRBJ2-5): DTGVSQNPRHKITKRGQNVTFRCDPISEHNRLYWYRQTLGQGPEFLTYFQNEAQLEKSRLLSDRFSAERPKGSFSTLEIQRTEQGDSAMYLCASSSAGGHGTQYFGPGTRLLVL.

The rearrangement links TRBV28 to TRBJ1-5, with D unresolved. The V gene's germline CDR1 is MDHEN and CDR2 SYDVKM. The CDR3 extends over 16 amino acids. Trimming removed 5 bases at V and 5 bases at J, with 19 bases between. CDR3 nucleotide sequence: TGTGCCAGCAGTCTGGAAACCCGGGTCTATCATCAGCCCCAGCATTTT. This sequence encodes CASSLETRVYHQPQHF.

The V gene is TRBV6-5, the J gene TRBJ2-7; D may be TRBD1 (6 bases). Between the trimmed V and J ends, which lost 8 bases and 1 base, there was a span of 15 bases. This CDR3 spans 14 amino acids. Per germline, CDR1 MNHEY and CDR2 SVGAGI. CDR3 in DNA: TGTGCCAGCGCCAGGCAGAGGGGGTCCTACGAGCAGTACTTC. This translates into CASARQRGSYEQYF.

The chain combines TRBV25-1 with TRBJ2-2, with 15 positions matching TRBD2. V shed 4 bases, J shed 4 bases, and the junction held 1 base outside the gene matches. Germline assignment: CDR1 MGHDK and CDR2 SYGVNS. This CDR3 region has 16 residues. In nucleotides, the CDR3 is TGTGCCAGCAGTGGGACTAGCGGGGGGGCCACCGGGGAGCTGTTTTTT. Its protein is CASSGTSGGATGELFF.

The chain has TRBV9 and TRBJ1-3; D is unresolved. Germline V gives CDR1 SGDLS, CDR2 YYNGEE. The length of the CDR3 is 16 residues. The germline V and J ends were trimmed by 0 bases and 0 bases, with 10 bases remaining between them. CDR3 DNA sequence: TGTGCCAGCAGCGTAGATTTGCCCAGCTCTGGAAACACCATATATTTT. Protein: CASSVDLPSSGNTIYF.

The rearrangement joins TRBV7-3 to TRBJ2-1; the match to TRBD2 covers 10 bases. CDR1 is SGHTA and CDR2 is FQGTGA in the germline V gene. The junction had 4 bases not matched to a gene; V was cut back by 5 bases and J by 3 bases. This CDR3 is 15 amino acids long. CDR3 loop: CASSVSGGVYNEQFF. The CDR3 region has the DNA TGTGCCAGCAGCGTCAGCGGGGGGGTCTACAATGAGCAGTTCTTC.

The chain recombines TRBV14 with TRBJ2-1, with 10 bases identical to TRBD1. The CDR3 consists of 18 residues. CDR1 is SGHDN, CDR2 FVKESK, per germline. The V gene end was trimmed by 1 base and the J gene end by 7 bases; junction bases not matched to a gene: 13. DNA of the CDR3: TGTGCCAGCAGCCAAGGGCCCAGACAGGGGGCCCCTGAGAATGAGCAGTTCTTC. It translates to CASSQGPRQGAPENEQFF.

The chain uses TRBV7-6 and TRBJ2-7; unclear D gene. The CDR3 runs 13 residues. V lost 3 bases, J lost 0 bases, and 6 bases lay in between. Per germline, CDR1 SGHVS and CDR2 FNYEAQ. CDR3 in DNA: TGTGCCAGCAGCTTCATGCGCTCCTACGAGCAGTACTTC. Its protein is CASSFMRSYEQYF.

The chain uses TRBV5-1 and TRBJ2-7; no clear D. CDR3 length equals 14 residues. Germline V gene data show CDR1 as SGHRS and CDR2 as YFSETQ. V lost 0 bases to trimming and J lost 3 bases, with 10 bases between them. The CDR3 sequence is CASSLAPGNYEQYF. The CDR3 DNA sequence: TGCGCCAGCAGCTTGGCCCCAGGAAACTACGAGCAGTACTTC.

CDR3 loop: CASSAALTRETGELFF. DNA of the CDR3: TGTGCCAGCAGTGCCGCGTTAACCAGGGAAACCGGGGAGCTGTTTTTT. This chain links TRBV25-1 with TRBJ2-2; tentatively, D is TRBD1 (5 bases). Trimming cost V 4 bases and J 5 bases, with 17 bases left between them. CDR1 and CDR2 (germline): MGHDK, SYGVNS. CDR3 length: 16 amino acids.

This chain connects TRBV11-1 to TRBJ1-1, with D uncertain. Germline CDR1 and CDR2: SGHAT and FQDESV (reference sequence). V gave up 5 bases and J gave up 3 bases, with 10 bases separating them. This CDR3 comprises 13 residues. The CDR3 protein is CASSPHEDTEAFF. The CDR3 coding sequence is TGTGCCAGCAGCCCTCATGAGGACACTGAAGCTTTCTTT.

The sample holds one count of this clone. The gene calls are TRBV19 and TRBJ1-1; tentatively, D is TRBD1 (6 bases). Germline loops: CDR1 LNHDA, CDR2 SQIVND (reference sequence). V was trimmed by 4 bases and J by 4 bases, leaving 16 bases between them. The length of the CDR3 is 15 residues. The DNA of the CDR3 is TGTGCCAGTAGTAGACAACAGGGCGGGAGCACTGAAGCTTTCTTT. Residues: CASSRQQGGSTEAFF.

The V gene is TRBV11-2, the J gene TRBJ2-7; D is possibly TRBD1 (6 bases). V gave up 4 bases and J gave up 3 bases, with 16 bases separating them. The CDR3 totals 15 residues. Germline loops: CDR1 SGHAT, CDR2 FQNNGV. CDR3 bases: TGTGCCAGCAGCTCGGGGACATCGGGAAACTACGAGCAGTACTTC. It specifies CASSSGTSGNYEQYF.

The V call is TRBV6-6, the J call TRBJ2-7; D may be TRBD2 (6 bases). Germline V gene lookup returns CDR1 MNHNY and CDR2 SVGAGI (reference sequence). The CDR3 spans 15 residues. Trimming removed 3 bases from V and 3 bases from J, with 15 bases in between. The CDR3 region is CASSYTDTGGYEQYF. CDR3 nucleotides: TGTGCCAGCAGTTATACGGACACCGGGGGCTACGAGCAGTACTTC.

There are a few counts of this clone. V is TRBV10-1 and J is TRBJ1-2; a weak D match, TRBD1 (5 bases). The CDR3 length is 10 residues. Trimming left V 3 bases short and J 13 bases short, with 9 bases between. CDR1 is WNHNN and CDR2 is SYGVQD in the germline V gene (reference sequence). CDR3 nucleotide sequence: TGCGCCAGCAGTGAAATGGGGGGCACCTTC. This gives the protein CASSEMGGTF.

The J gene is TRBJ1-2, the V gene TRBV6-4; TRBD1 is a possible D gene (5 bases). Looked up from germline, CDR1 is MRHNA and CDR2 is SNTAGT. CDR3 length: 13 amino acids. V was shortened by 0 bases and J by 6 bases, with 8 bases between the two germline ends. DNA of the CDR3: TGTGCCAGCAGTGACTCCTCAGGGAATGGCTACACCTTC. This encodes CASSDSSGNGYTF.